These 3 T cell receptor beta chains were sequenced from one sample in a study of OX40 agonist ivuxolimab in advanced cancers. Using immunoSEQ multiplex PCR, the repertoire was profiled, and TCRdb retains in-frame clones only, with some absent. The sample lists fewer than 80,000 clones; 80% to 85% were seen once. Material: CD4+ or CD8+ T cells sorted from blood, obtained in a trial of the OX40 agonist ivuxolimab. The source of these receptors is an adult with an advanced solid tumor such as melanoma, head and neck, liver or kidney cancer.

The chain uses TRBV6-1 and TRBJ2-7; TRBD1 might be the D (6 bases). This CDR3 contains 15 residues. CDR1 is MNHNS and CDR2 is SASEGT in the germline V gene. The V end lost 4 bases, the J end lost 3 bases, and 16 bases lay between the germline ends. CDR3 sequence: CASSVWSTGYYEQYF. The DNA for the CDR3 is TGTGCCAGCAGTGTCTGGTCCACAGGGTACTACGAGCAGTACTTC.

The sample holds a few counts of this clone. The chain couples TRBV7-8 to TRBJ2-3; D tentatively reads TRBD1 or TRBD2 (5 bases each). This CDR3 has 14 amino acids. The germline V gene encodes CDR1 SGHVS and CDR2 FQNEAQ. The V and J ends lost 5 bases and 9 bases respectively, with 18 bases between them. CDR3: CASSAPQPGPTQYF. DNA of the CDR3: TGTGCCAGCAGCGCTCCCCAACCGGGACCCACGCAGTATTTT.

The rearrangement uses TRBV7-3 and TRBJ1-2, with 9 bases lining up with TRBD1. Germline CDR1 and CDR2: SGHTA and FQGTGA. This CDR3 has 14 amino acids. V was pared by 5 bases and J by 2 bases, with 3 bases of the junction left unmatched. The CDR3 loop is CASSAGQGNYGYTF. CDR3 DNA: TGTGCCAGCAGCGCTGGACAGGGGAACTATGGCTACACCTTC.